Each of the 2 T cell receptor beta chains below was sequenced from the same sample in a study of cytomegalovirus exposure and HLA in healthy donors. PCR amplification relied on 60 Vbeta primers (plus 13 Jbeta primers). Here immunoSEQ multiplex PCR was the method, and the copy in TCRdb shows in-frame clones only, minus some. The table lists over 150,000 clones, more than 60% of them singletons, with 4.9% in the top ten. Sequencing was done on a sample of PBMCs. All receptors come from a male donor in good health and CMV-seronegative.

The V gene is TRBV9, the J gene TRBJ2-1, with a possible D match to TRBD2 (5 bases). Trimming removed 5 bases from V and 10 bases from J, with 13 bases in between. The CDR3 runs 12 residues. Germline CDR1 is SGDLS and CDR2 is YYNGEE. The CDR3 DNA reads TGTGCCAGCAGGTCGGGGTCGGGAGAGCAGTTCTTC. This codes for CASRSGSGEQFF.

The chain couples TRBV5-1 to TRBJ2-7, with 9 bases aligning to TRBD1. Germline CDR1 reads SGHRS; CDR2 reads YFSETQ. The CDR3 spans 16 residues. Unmatched junction bases numbered 9, after V lost 1 base and J lost 4 bases. CDR3 region: CASSLSRDRAWYEQYF. The CDR3 nucleotides are TGCGCCAGCAGCTTGTCCCGGGACAGGGCATGGTACGAGCAGTACTTC.